Presented here are 22 T cell receptor beta chains from one specimen sequenced in a study of cytomegalovirus exposure and HLA in healthy donors (dated by TCRdb to 2016 to 2017). Receptor amplification or capture employed the immunoSEQ multiplex PCR assay. For the multiplex PCR, a mixture combining 60 forward primers for TCR Vbeta segments and 13 reverse primers for TCR Jbeta segments was used. TCRdb re-hosts the immuneACCESS table, in-frame sequences only. Its copies lack some clones; in the studies checked, an unresolved V gene accounts for under half of them, and the cause for the rest is not known. The sample table contains 140,000 or so clones; only one count was recorded for around 9.6% of them. In total, the top ten clones hold over 1.5% of the sample. Material: PBMCs. These receptor sequences come from a male donor in good health and CMV-seronegative.

The chain has TRBV6-1 and TRBJ2-5; 7 bases agree with TRBD1. CDR1 is MNHNS and CDR2 is SASEGT in the germline V gene. The CDR3 totals 12 residues. Trimming cost V 8 bases and J 7 bases; bases outside gene matches: 7. This CDR3 reads CASGTGVGTQYF. For the CDR3, the DNA is TGTGCCAGCGGTACAGGGGTAGGGACCCAGTACTTC.

This clone showed up just a few times. The chain employs TRBV5-4 and TRBJ2-7, with 9 nucleotides matching TRBD2. V gave up 4 bases and J gave up 5 bases; unmatched junction bases: 4. CDR1 and CDR2 from the germline V gene are SGHNT and YYREEE (reference sequence). The CDR3 has 13 amino acids. The CDR3 is CASSPQREDEQYF. Written as DNA, the CDR3 is TGTGCCAGCAGCCCGCAGCGGGAGGACGAGCAGTACTTC.

The chain employs TRBV7-2 and TRBJ1-1; the D is unclear. Germline CDR1 and CDR2: SGHTA and FQGNSA. The CDR3 sequence is 14 residues long. The ends were cut back, 1 base at V and 2 bases at J, with 8 bases in the middle. This chain's CDR3 is CASSLEVGNTEAFF. The CDR3 DNA reads TGTGCCAGCAGCTTAGAAGTCGGTAACACTGAAGCTTTCTTT.

The genes are TRBV4-1 and TRBJ2-1; 11 nucleotides align to TRBD2. The junction had 6 bases not matched to a gene; V was cut back by 4 bases and J by 7 bases. CDR3 size: 15 residues. Germline V gene lookup returns CDR1 MGHRA and CDR2 YSYEKL. The CDR3 is CASSPTSGRGNEQFF. CDR3 in DNA: TGCGCCAGCAGCCCTACTAGCGGGAGAGGGAATGAGCAGTTCTTC.

This clone came up a few times. V and J are TRBV6-1 and TRBJ1-2; no clear D gene. Germline V gene lookup returns CDR1 MNHNS and CDR2 SASEGT. The CDR3 contains 11 residues. The V end lost 5 bases, the J end lost 6 bases, and 7 bases lay between the germline ends. In DNA form, the CDR3 reads TGTGCCAGCAGTAAAAGCCATGGCTACACCTTC. Its protein is CASSKSHGYTF.

V usage is TRBV10-3 and J usage is TRBJ2-5; TRBD2 matches at 7 bases. V was pared by 8 bases and J by 2 bases, with 8 bases of the junction left unmatched. Germline CDR1 and CDR2: ENHRY and SYGVKD. The CDR3 contains 14 residues. CDR3 amino acids: CAIGPAGKQETQYF. The CDR3 DNA reads TGTGCCATCGGGCCAGCGGGGAAACAAGAGACCCAGTACTTC.

This chain joins TRBV19 and TRBJ1-5, with TRBD1 matching over 7 bases. The ends lost 8 bases at V and 2 bases at J; junction bases unmatched: 6. CDR3 length: 14 amino acids. Germline lookup yields CDR1 LNHDA and CDR2 SQIVND (reference sequence). CDR3 nucleotide sequence: TGTGCCAGTCATGGAGACAGGGGCAATCAGCCCCAGCATTTT. Protein: CASHGDRGNQPQHF. Based on the CDR3 plus reference TRBV19 and TRBJ1-5, the full variable domain is DGGITQSPKYLFRKEGQNVTLSCEQNLNHDAMYWYRQDPGQGLRLIYYSQIVNDFQKGDIAEGYSVSREKKESFPLTVTSAQKNPTAFYLCASHGDRGNQPQHFGDGTRLSIL.

J is TRBJ2-1 and V is TRBV7-8; D ambiguous. The CDR3 is 16 amino acids. CDR1 is SGHVS, CDR2 FQNEAQ, per germline. V gave up 0 bases and J gave up 0 bases, with 9 bases separating them. The CDR3 sequence is CASSLAWSSSYNEQFF. In nucleotides, the CDR3 is TGTGCCAGCAGCTTAGCGTGGTCTAGCTCCTACAATGAGCAGTTCTTC.

The V call is TRBV5-5, the J call TRBJ1-5; D is unresolved. This CDR3 contains 17 residues. The germline V and J ends were trimmed by 1 base and 0 bases, with 14 bases remaining between them. Germline CDR1 reads SGHKS; CDR2 reads YYEKEE (reference sequence). CDR3 nucleotides: TGTGCCAGCAGCTTGATGGGCCAGACGTATAGCAATCAGCCCCAGCATTTT. This codes for CASSLMGQTYSNQPQHF.

This clone was seen more than once but under ten times. The rearrangement joins TRBV7-2 to TRBJ1-4; a weak D match, TRBD1 (5 bases). CDR1 SGHTA and CDR2 FQGNSA come from the germline V gene. The CDR3 extends over 14 amino acids. V was shortened by 1 base and J by 7 bases, with 10 bases between the two germline ends. The CDR3 protein is CASSLEQVSEKLFF. The CDR3 nucleotides read TGTGCCAGCAGCTTAGAACAGGTCTCTGAAAAACTGTTTTTT.

This clone was observed a few times. This chain links TRBV2 with TRBJ2-7; 7 positions agree with TRBD1. V shed 2 bases, J shed 1 base, and the junction held 5 bases outside the gene matches. The CDR3 spans 15 residues. CDR1 and CDR2 (germline): SNHLY, FYNNEI. CDR3 bases: TGTGCCAGCAGTGAAATCCAGGGGGTATCCTACGAGCAGTACTTC. Translating it yields CASSEIQGVSYEQYF. Full variable domain (remainder filled in from reference TRBV2 and TRBJ2-7): EPEVTQTPSHQVTQMGQEVILRCVPISNHLYFYWYRQILGQKVEFLVSFYNNEISEKSEIFDDQFSVERPDGSNFTLKIRSTKLEDSAMYFCASSEIQGVSYEQYFGPGTRLTVT.

The rearrangement joins TRBV27 to TRBJ2-7, with TRBD2 as a possible D gene (5 bases). V dropped 3 bases and J dropped 3 bases, with 9 bases sitting between them. The CDR3 extends over 13 amino acids. Germline V gene data show CDR1 as MNHEY and CDR2 as SMNVEV (reference sequence). Written as DNA, the CDR3 is TGTGCCAGCAGTTTCGGACTGATCTACGAGCAGTACTTC. Protein: CASSFGLIYEQYF.

The rearrangement links TRBV10-3 to TRBJ2-7; no reliable D call. Germline CDR1 reads ENHRY; CDR2 reads SYGVKD. CDR3 size: 13 residues. Trimming stripped 10 bases from V and 1 base from J, with 14 bases between. The CDR3 DNA follows: TGTGCCACTTTTGAGGCCAGTTCCTACGAGCAGTACTTC. Its translation is CATFEASSYEQYF.

This chain links TRBV14 with TRBJ2-1; TRBD1 matches at 7 bases. This CDR3 contains 15 residues. Germline V CDR1 and CDR2: SGHDN, FVKESK. V shed 5 bases, J shed 7 bases, and the junction held 11 bases outside the gene matches. CDR3 in amino acids: CASSSVRGQLNEQFF. CDR3 coding DNA: TGTGCCAGCAGCAGCGTCCGGGGACAGTTGAATGAGCAGTTCTTC.

This clone was found a few times. The chain has TRBV4-3 and TRBJ2-4; 10 nucleotides line up with TRBD1. With V trimmed by 0 bases and J by 0 bases, 8 bases remained unmatched. Germline CDR1 and CDR2: LGHNA and YSLEER. The CDR3 extends over 19 amino acids. The CDR3 loop is CASSQDRQGATQAKNIQYF. CDR3 DNA: TGCGCCAGCAGCCAAGATCGACAGGGGGCCACCCAAGCCAAAAACATTCAGTACTTC.

This chain links TRBV6-1 with TRBJ2-2; 7 bases agree with TRBD1. The trim removed 4 bases at V and 4 bases at J, leaving 3 bases unmatched. Germline-derived CDR1 and CDR2 are MNHNS and SASEGT. The CDR3 is made up of 14 amino acids. CDR3: CASSGQGITGELFF. CDR3 sequence (DNA): TGTGCCAGCAGTGGACAGGGCATCACCGGGGAGCTGTTTTTT.

The table lists this clone with a few counts. This chain links TRBV9 with TRBJ1-1; 10 bases line up with TRBD1. With V trimmed by 0 bases and J by 5 bases, 4 bases remained unmatched. From germline, CDR1 is SGDLS and CDR2 YYNGEE. The CDR3 runs 15 residues. CDR3 coding DNA: TGTGCCAGCAGCGTAGTCGGGACAGGGGAGACTGAAGCTTTCTTT. As protein: CASSVVGTGETEAFF.

The gene calls are TRBV29-1 and TRBJ2-7, with a tentative D call TRBD2 (6 bases). The V and J ends lost 4 bases and 0 bases respectively, with 13 bases between them. This CDR3 has 14 residues. Germline loops: CDR1 SQVTM, CDR2 ANQGSEA. In DNA form, the CDR3 reads TGCAGCGTTGTCTATGCGGGGTTCTCCTACGAGCAGTACTTC. Translated: CSVVYAGFSYEQYF.

This clone has only a few counts. The rearrangement links TRBV5-6 to TRBJ1-3; D not resolved. Germline CDR1 is SGHDT and CDR2 is YYEEEE. Trimming took off 4 bases at V and 8 bases at J, with 16 bases between the two ends. This CDR3 contains 14 residues. CDR3 coding DNA: TGTGCCAGCAGCCCGCGGCTCACCTCTGACACCATATATTTT. Its translation: CASSPRLTSDTIYF. Full variable domain (remainder filled in from reference TRBV5-6 and TRBJ1-3): DAGVTQSPTHLIKTRGQQVTLRCSPKSGHDTVSWYQQALGQGPQFIFQYYEEEERQRGNFPDRFSGHQFPNYSSELNVNALLLGDSALYLCASSPRLTSDTIYFGEGSWLTVV.

The chain carries TRBV11-2 and TRBJ2-2; 9 nucleotides line up with TRBD2. Germline V CDR1 and CDR2: SGHAT, FQNNGV. Trimming removed 2 bases from V and 5 bases from J; junction bases left unmatched: 12. The CDR3 spans 18 residues. CDR3 amino acids: CASSLLFSGSIPTGELFF. CDR3 DNA: TGTGCCAGCAGCTTACTGTTTAGCGGGAGTATTCCGACCGGGGAGCTGTTTTTT.

The table lists this clone with a few counts. The junction departs from germline at one end; a sequencing error may be responsible. V usage is TRBV27 and J usage is TRBJ1-1, with TRBD1 identical over 10 bases. Per germline, CDR1 MNHEY and CDR2 SMNVEV (reference sequence). The CDR3 runs 14 residues. CDR3 DNA: TGTGCCAGCACCTGGACAGGGGGGAACGCTGAAGCTTTCTTT. Protein sequence: CASTWTGGNAEAFF.

This clone was seen more than once but under ten times. This rearrangement joins TRBV9 to TRBJ1-3, with TRBD1 as a possible D gene (5 bases). The CDR3 sequence is 15 residues long. Germline CDR1 reads SGDLS; CDR2 reads YYNGEE. V lost 3 bases to trimming and J lost 2 bases, with 12 bases between them. For the CDR3, the DNA is TGTGCCAGCAGCGGGCTAGGGGTGGCTGGAAACACCATATATTTT. This sequence encodes CASSGLGVAGNTIYF.